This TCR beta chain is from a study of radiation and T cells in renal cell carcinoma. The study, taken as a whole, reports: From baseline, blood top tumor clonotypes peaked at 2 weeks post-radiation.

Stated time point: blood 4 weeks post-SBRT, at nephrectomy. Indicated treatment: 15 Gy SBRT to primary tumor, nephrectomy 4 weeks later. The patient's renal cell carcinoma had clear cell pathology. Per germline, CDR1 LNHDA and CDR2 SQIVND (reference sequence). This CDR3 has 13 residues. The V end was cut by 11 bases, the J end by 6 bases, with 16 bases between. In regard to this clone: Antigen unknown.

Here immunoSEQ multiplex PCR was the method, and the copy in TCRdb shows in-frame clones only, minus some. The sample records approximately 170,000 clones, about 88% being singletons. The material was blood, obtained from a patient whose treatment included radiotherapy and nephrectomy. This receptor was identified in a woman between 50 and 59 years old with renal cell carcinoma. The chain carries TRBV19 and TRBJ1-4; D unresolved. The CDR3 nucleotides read TGTGCCGTTCGGCCCAGGCGCGATGAAAAACTGTTTTTT. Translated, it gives CAVRPRRDEKLFF.